This TCR beta chain was documented in a study of T cells in Graves' hyperthyroidism and ophthalmopathy (dated by TCRdb to the late 2010s). Regarding the research as a whole: A discovery cohort of 95 to 100 patients, roughly 45 with Graves' ophthalmopathy and about 60 with stable Graves' hyperthyroidism, was used to find distinguishing TCR V-J signatures. Whether ophthalmopathy could be predicted prospectively was tested in an independent validation cohort made up of some 20 hyperthyroidism patients plus 17 patients who later progressed to ophthalmopathy. For training and testing, the 100 or so patients in the discovery cohort were randomly divided in a 7:3 ratio. The study also compared thyroid tissue and blood T-cell repertoires from 5 to 7 Graves' hyperthyroidism patients. After sampling, hyperthyroidism patients received methimazole starting at 30 mg daily, and ophthalmopathy patients received high-dose intravenous methylprednisolone. TCR Vbeta CDR3 sequencing of some 140 peripheral blood samples (fewer than 45 ophthalmopathy, around 80 hyperthyroidism and approximately 17 progressor patients) is reported in the paper.

This clonotype was seen at least ten times. No antigen is known for it. No much larger clone exists at a distance of one base, and base qualities are not known. Exclusion was applied to patients with uncontrolled infections, other autoimmune diseases, pregnancy or lactation. Clinical symptoms, serum thyroxine and TRAb, thyroid ultrasound, and orbital computed tomography formed the basis for the diagnoses. Total RNA was extracted using Trizol reagent, and RNA quality was assessed on an Agilent 2100 Bioanalyzer. Findings and caveats that apply to the study as a whole: No statistical method was used to fix the sample size in advance, and group allocation was not hidden from the investigators. Most expanded thyroid clonotypes (frequency above 0.001) were also detected in blood, suggesting blood repertoires may reflect thyroid immune responses. In validation, the model predicted progression to ophthalmopathy a median of roughly 6.1 months before onset, with over 60% sensitivity and almost 75% specificity. In cross-validation, a model built on a 13 V-J signature told ophthalmopathy apart from stable hyperthyroidism with 87.88% sensitivity and about 81% specificity, and in testing the same model reached 80%/75%.

TCR beta CDR3 regions were amplified from RNA transcripts. A first-round RT-PCR of the TCR CDR3 used the HTBI primer set with the Qiagen OneStep RT-PCR kit. A second multiplex PCR round built the libraries, followed by size selection and purification. Libraries were sequenced paired-end with 100 bp reads on an Illumina HiSeq2000. The paper's data handling went like this. SOAPnuke was used to process the raw data, throwing out any read that contained adapters or uncalled bases, had a mean Phred below 15, or lacked an exact constant-primer or identifier match. High-quality paired reads were merged using COPE v1.2.5, and each unique nucleotide sequence was defined as a clonotype. MiTCR v1.1 was used to align clonotypes to the IMGT TRBV, TRBD and TRBJ reference segments. The analysis included only V-J combinations with a frequency above 0.0001, which together covered about 99% of the repertoires. The TCS score was defined as F50 (clonal expansion) divided by E x V (chaos), with BLOSUM62-based TCRdist calculated between CDR3 peptides within each V-J. Welch's t-statistics and random forest reduced some 510 V-J features to about 12, which were used in a naive Bayes classifier (R e1071). The Morisita-Horn index was used to measure how similar the thyroid and blood repertoires were. The raw public data were reprocessed by TCRdb itself: fastp quality trimming at Q25, MiXCR clonotype calling, in-frame beta chains only. Entries are consolidated by CDR3 protein sequence, retaining the most common genes and DNA. The V and J calls were not made by the authors but by TCRdb's processing. The sample includes roughly 570,000 distinct CDR3 sequences, with just over 45% observed a single time. The leading ten clones occupy roughly 19% of the sample.

V and J are truncated by 0 bases and 1 base respectively, leaving an intervening sequence of 7 bases. The CDR3 contains 15 residues, cysteine and phenylalanine counted. The retained sequence is limited to the CDR3, 45 bases, with the frame set at the first base. CDR1 and CDR2 (SGHRS, YFSETQ) derive from the germline V gene. Sequencing input: peripheral blood or thyroid tissue (not recorded which). The chain joins TRBV5-1 to TRBJ2-2; no D gene call is confident. The sequence was collected from an adult woman with Graves' disease, either hyperthyroidism or ophthalmopathy (not recorded which). At the DNA level, the sequence is TGCGCCAGCAGCTTGGTGTACTTGAACACCGGGGAGCTGTTTTTT. Translated, this is CASSLVYLNTGELFF.